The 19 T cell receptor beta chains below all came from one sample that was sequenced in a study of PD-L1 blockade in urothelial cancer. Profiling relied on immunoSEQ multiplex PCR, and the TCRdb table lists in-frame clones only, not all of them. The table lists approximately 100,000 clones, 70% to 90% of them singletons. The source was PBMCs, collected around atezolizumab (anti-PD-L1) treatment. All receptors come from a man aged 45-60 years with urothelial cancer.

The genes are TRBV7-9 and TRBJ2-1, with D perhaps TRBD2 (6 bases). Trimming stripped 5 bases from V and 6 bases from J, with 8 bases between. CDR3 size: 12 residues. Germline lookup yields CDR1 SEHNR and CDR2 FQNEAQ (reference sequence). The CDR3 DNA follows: TGTGCCAGCAGCCCCGGGGGCAATGAGCAGTTCTTC. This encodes CASSPGGNEQFF.

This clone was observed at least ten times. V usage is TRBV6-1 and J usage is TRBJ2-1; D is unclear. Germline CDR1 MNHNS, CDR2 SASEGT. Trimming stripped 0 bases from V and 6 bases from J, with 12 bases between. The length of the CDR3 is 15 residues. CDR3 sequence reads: CASSEAPSSGNEQFF. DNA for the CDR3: TGTGCCAGCAGTGAAGCCCCTTCTTCCGGCAATGAGCAGTTCTTC.

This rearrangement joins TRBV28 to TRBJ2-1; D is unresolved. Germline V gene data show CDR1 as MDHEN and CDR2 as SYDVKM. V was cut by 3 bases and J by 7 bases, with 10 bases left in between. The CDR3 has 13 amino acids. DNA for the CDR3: TGTGCCAGCAGTTTTTTACCGAGTAATGAGCAGTTCTTC. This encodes CASSFLPSNEQFF.

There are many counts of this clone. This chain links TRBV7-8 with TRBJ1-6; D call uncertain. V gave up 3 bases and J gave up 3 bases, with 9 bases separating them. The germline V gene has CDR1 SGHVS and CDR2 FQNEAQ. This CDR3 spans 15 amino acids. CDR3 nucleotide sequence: TGTGCCAGCAGCTTGGCACGGGACTATAATTCACCCCTCCACTTT. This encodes CASSLARDYNSPLHF.

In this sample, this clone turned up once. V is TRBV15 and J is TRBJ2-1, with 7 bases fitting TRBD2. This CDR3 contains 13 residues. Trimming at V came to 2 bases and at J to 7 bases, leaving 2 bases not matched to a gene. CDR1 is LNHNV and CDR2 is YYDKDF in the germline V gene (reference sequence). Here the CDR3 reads CATSRPSGNEQFF. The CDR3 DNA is TGTGCCACCAGCAGACCTAGCGGTAATGAGCAGTTCTTC.

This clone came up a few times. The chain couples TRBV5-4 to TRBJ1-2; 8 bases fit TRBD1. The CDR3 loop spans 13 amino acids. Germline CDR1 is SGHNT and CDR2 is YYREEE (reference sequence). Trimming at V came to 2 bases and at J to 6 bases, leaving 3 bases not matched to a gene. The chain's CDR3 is CASSFGQGDGYTF. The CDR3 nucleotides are TGTGCCAGCAGCTTCGGACAGGGTGATGGCTACACCTTC.

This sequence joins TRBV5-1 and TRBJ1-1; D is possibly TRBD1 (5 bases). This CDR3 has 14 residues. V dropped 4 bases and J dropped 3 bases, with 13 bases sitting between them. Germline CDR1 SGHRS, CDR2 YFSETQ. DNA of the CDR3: TGCGCCAGCAGCCTGGGACTTGAGGACACTGAAGCTTTCTTT. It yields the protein CASSLGLEDTEAFF.

The CDR3: CSVGDYRYEQYF. Here the CDR3 DNA reads TGCAGCGTAGGGGACTACCGCTACGAGCAGTACTTC. The chain recombines TRBV29-1 with TRBJ2-7; 7 bases line up with TRBD2. The germline V gene has CDR1 SQVTM and CDR2 ANQGSEA. The V and J ends lost 6 bases and 3 bases, in that order; junction bases with no gene match: 5. The CDR3 sequence is 12 residues long.

CDR3 nucleotides: TGTGCCAGCAGTGACCCCCCTCGACAGGCCACCTATGGCTACACCTTC. The encoded protein is CASSDPPRQATYGYTF. J is TRBJ1-2 and V is TRBV2, with D maybe TRBD1 (6 bases). Germline-derived CDR1 and CDR2 are SNHLY and FYNNEI. V was shortened by 3 bases and J by 4 bases, with 18 bases between the two germline ends. The CDR3 consists of 16 residues.

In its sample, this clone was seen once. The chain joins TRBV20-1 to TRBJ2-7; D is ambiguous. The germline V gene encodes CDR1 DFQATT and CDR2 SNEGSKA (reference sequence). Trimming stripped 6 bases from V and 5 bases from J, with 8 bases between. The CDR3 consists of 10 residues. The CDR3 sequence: CSAARDEQYF. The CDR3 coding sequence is TGCAGTGCGGCACGGGACGAGCAGTACTTC.

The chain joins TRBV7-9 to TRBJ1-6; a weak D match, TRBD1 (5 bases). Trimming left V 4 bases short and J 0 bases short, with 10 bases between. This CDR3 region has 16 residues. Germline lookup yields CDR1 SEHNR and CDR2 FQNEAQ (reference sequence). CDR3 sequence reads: CASSYDRSSYNSPLHF. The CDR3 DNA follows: TGTGCCAGCAGCTACGACAGAAGCTCCTATAATTCACCCCTCCACTTT.

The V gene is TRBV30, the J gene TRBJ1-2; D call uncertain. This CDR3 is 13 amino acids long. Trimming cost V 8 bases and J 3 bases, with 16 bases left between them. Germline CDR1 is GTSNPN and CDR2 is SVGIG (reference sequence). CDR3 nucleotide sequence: TGTGCCCTCTCGCTGGGAGGCCACTATGGCTACACCTTC. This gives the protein CALSLGGHYGYTF.

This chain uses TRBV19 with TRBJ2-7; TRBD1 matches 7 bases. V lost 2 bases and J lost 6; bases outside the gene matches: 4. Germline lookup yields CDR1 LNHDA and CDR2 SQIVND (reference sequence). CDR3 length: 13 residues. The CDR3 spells CASSIRGQSEQYF. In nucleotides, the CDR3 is TGTGCCAGTAGTATAAGGGGACAGAGCGAGCAGTACTTC.

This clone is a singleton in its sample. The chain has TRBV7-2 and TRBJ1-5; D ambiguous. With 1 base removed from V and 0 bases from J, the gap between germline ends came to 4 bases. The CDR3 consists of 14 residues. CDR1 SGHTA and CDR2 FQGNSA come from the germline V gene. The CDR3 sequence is CASSLGHSNQPQHF. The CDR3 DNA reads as TGTGCCAGCAGCTTAGGGCATAGCAATCAGCCCCAGCATTTT. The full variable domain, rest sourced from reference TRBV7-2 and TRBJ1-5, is GAGVSQSPSNKVTEKGKDVELRCDPISGHTALYWYRQSLGQGLEFLIYFQGNSAPDKSGLPSDRFSAERTGGSVSTLTIQRTQQEDSAVYLCASSLGHSNQPQHFGDGTRLSIL.

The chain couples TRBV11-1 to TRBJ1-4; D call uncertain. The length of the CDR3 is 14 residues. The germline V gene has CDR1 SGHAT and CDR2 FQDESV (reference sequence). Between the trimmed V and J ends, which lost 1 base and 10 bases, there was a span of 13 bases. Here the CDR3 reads CASSLDSTFGKLFF. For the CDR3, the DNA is TGTGCCAGCAGCTTAGATTCAACATTTGGAAAACTGTTTTTT.

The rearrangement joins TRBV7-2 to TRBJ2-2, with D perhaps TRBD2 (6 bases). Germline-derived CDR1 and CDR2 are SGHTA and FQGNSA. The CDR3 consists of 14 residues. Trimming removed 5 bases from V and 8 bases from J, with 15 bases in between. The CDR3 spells CASSRDHRGGELFF. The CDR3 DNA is TGTGCCAGCAGCCGGGACCATCGGGGGGGGGAGCTGTTTTTT.

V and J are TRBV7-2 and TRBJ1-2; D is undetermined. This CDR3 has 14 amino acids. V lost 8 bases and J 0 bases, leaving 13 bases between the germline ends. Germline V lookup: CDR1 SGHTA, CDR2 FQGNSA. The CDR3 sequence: CASSTGGSNYGYTF. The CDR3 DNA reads TGTGCCAGCTCTACCGGCGGATCTAACTATGGCTACACCTTC.

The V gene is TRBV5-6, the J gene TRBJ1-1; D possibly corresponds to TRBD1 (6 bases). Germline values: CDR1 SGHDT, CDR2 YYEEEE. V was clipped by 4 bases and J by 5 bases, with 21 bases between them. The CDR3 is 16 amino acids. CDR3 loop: CASSMGLKRGGTEAFF. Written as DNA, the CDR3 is TGTGCCAGCAGCATGGGTCTCAAAAGGGGGGGGACTGAAGCTTTCTTT.

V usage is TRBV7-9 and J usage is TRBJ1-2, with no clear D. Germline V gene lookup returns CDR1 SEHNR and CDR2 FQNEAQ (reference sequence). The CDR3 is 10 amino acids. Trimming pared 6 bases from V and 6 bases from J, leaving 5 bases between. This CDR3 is CASSRDGYTF. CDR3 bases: TGTGCCAGCAGTCGGGATGGCTACACCTTC.